These T cell receptor beta chains were read from a single sample in a study of T cells in localized non-small cell lung cancer. Using immunoSEQ multiplex PCR, the repertoire was profiled, and TCRdb retains in-frame clones only, with some absent. The table includes about 6,700 clones, 50% detected once. Sequencing was performed on lymph node tissue, taken before any cancer treatment. The receptors come from a female donor of 60 years or more with stage I lung adenocarcinoma. Both conserved end residues are trimmed from each CDR3. D genes are given only for firm matches. Part of the rows lack a size; the others show once, few, many or a class for expanded clones.

CDR3,V,size,D
ASSLQGGNTEAF,TRBV19,once,NA
ASSPEQETNYGYT,TRBV11-3,NA,NA
ASSQGRMTEAF,TRBV9,NA,NA
SVGDGPNTEAF,TRBV29-1,NA,NA
ASSAGTSGGTQY,TRBV6-8,few,TRBD2
ASSELNGGEAF,TRBV25-1,NA,NA
ASSYLGLAGFYNEQF,TRBV6-8,few,TRBD2
ATSLPGQGYYEQY,TRBV15,NA,TRBD1
ASSQGGSMNTEAF,TRBV7-5,NA,NA
ASLTPWTGELF,TRBV28,NA,NA
ASSDGTGDTEAF,TRBV6-8,few,TRBD1
ASSQIAGGGEQY,TRBV14,NA,TRBD2
ASSRTAFSTDTQY,TRBV6-7,NA,NA
ASSLQITYEQY,TRBV28,few,NA
ASSGPPSSGAYNEQF,TRBV11-3,medium-sized,TRBD2
ASSVGTTGELF,TRBV9,NA,NA
ATSRDQGGYLNTEAF,TRBV15,NA,NA
ASKGEMNTEAF,TRBV25-1,NA,NA
ASSVKEAGTEVF,TRBV6-8,NA,NA
ASSPSGADTIY,TRBV28,NA,NA
AWSPDSSIYEQY,TRBV30,NA,NA
ASSDRAYEQY,TRBV25-1,NA,NA
ASSPEWGVGQPQH,TRBV11-3,NA,NA
ASSPPSSNEKLF,TRBV18,NA,NA
ASNGGYGETQY,TRBV19,NA,NA
ASSLGLGPNYEQY,TRBV13,few,NA
ASSWGATEAF,TRBV2,NA,NA
SVESGRALNEQF,TRBV29-1,NA,TRBD2
ASSLGGTSGRKEQF,TRBV11-3,NA,TRBD2
STRTGEGGYT,TRBV29-1,NA,TRBD1
ATSREGWHEKLF,TRBV15,NA,NA
ASTNRRGGSYNEQF,TRBV19,NA,NA
ASTRPSANTGELF,TRBV6-8,few,NA
SVDTENSYNEQF,TRBV29-1,NA,NA
ASSSGTSGNEKLF,TRBV7-7,NA,NA
ASSPHSVSEQF,TRBV6-8,NA,NA
ASSEDESHRLGETQY,TRBV6-1,NA,NA
ASSSLAGVRGEQY,TRBV6-8,few,TRBD2
ASRLTFLAARDTQY,TRBV28,NA,TRBD2
ASSSPAGPDFYEQY,TRBV11-3,NA,NA
ASSPSAGGQGYGYT,TRBV11-3,few,NA
ASSTRRMNTGELF,TRBV19,NA,NA
SGGTSTDTQY,TRBV29-1,NA,NA
ASSVGAGGNQPQH,TRBV9,NA,TRBD1
ASSPRGDTEAF,TRBV19,NA,NA
AWHLGSVTGELF,TRBV30,NA,NA
VTSRGGGVYGYT,TRBV15,NA,NA
ASITGGDPNQPQH,TRBV19,NA,NA
AWSPGKTGGRGYQPQH,TRBV30,NA,TRBD1
ASSYVRGGLAGDNEQY,TRBV6-8,NA,TRBD2
ASRDRRDNYGYT,TRBV19,NA,TRBD1
AWSRAGGNRNEQF,TRBV30,NA,TRBD2
ASSLRDRGFSGANVLT,TRBV11-3,few,TRBD1
AWSVRETQY,TRBV30,NA,NA
AWSVGAGDSYEQY,TRBV30,few,NA
SVGGGAETQY,TRBV29-1,NA,NA
AISEQATPGNTIY,TRBV10-3,NA,NA
ASSPPEEAEKLF,TRBV18,NA,NA
AWSVRGTGNTIY,TRBV30,NA,NA